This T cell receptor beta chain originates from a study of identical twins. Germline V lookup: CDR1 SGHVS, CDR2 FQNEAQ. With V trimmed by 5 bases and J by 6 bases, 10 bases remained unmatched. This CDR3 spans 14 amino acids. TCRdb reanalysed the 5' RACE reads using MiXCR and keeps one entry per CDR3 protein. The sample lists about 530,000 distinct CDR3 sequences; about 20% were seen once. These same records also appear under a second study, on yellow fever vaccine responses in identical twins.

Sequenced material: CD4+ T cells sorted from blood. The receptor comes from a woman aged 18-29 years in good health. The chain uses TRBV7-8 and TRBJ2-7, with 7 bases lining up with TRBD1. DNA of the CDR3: TGTGCCAGCAGCCCAGACAGGGTTGTCTCCGAGCAGTACTTC. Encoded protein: CASSPDRVVSEQYF.